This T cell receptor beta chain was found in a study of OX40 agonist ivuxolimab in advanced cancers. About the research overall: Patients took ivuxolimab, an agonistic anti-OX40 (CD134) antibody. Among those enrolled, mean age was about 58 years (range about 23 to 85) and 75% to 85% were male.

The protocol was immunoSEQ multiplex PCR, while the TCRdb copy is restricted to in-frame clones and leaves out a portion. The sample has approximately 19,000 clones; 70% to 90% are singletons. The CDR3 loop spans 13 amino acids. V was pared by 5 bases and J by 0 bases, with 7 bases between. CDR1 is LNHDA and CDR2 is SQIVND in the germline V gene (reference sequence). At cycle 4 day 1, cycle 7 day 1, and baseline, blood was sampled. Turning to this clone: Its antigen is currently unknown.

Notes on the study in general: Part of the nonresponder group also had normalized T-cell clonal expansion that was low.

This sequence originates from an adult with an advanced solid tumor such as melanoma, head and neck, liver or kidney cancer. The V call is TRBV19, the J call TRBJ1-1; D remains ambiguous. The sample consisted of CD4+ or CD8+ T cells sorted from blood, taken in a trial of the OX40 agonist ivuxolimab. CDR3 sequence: CASSETMNTEAFF. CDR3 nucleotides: TGTGCCAGTAGTGAGACGATGAACACTGAAGCTTTCTTT. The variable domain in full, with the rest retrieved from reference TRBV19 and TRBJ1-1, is DGGITQSPKYLFRKEGQNVTLSCEQNLNHDAMYWYRQDPGQGLRLIYYSQIVNDFQKGDIAEGYSVSREKKESFPLTVTSAQKNPTAFYLCASSETMNTEAFFGQGTRLTVV.